This TCR beta chain was identified during a study of blood T cells in healthy people across ages. Study results and limitations: Diversity of TCR beta per million T cells declined in a roughly linear way with age. Estimates based on one million T cells were treated as lower bounds.

A second roughly 6 to 11 cycle PCR used barcoded and J-beta primers. Each CDR3 protein gets one entry after TCRdb re-called the 5' RACE reads with MiXCR. The profile shows 1.5 million to 2 million distinct CDR3 sequences, under 30% of them singletons. The trim removed 10 bases at V and 5 bases at J, leaving 13 bases unmatched. The CDR3 has 14 amino acids. Germline-derived CDR1 and CDR2 are MDHEN and SYDVKM. They isolated at least 7 million PBMCs from each sample. This clonotype was recorded only once. Its antigen is still unknown. V usage is TRBV28 and J usage is TRBJ1-1, with 7 bases matching TRBD1. Material: blood. This receptor was taken from a woman younger than 45 in good health. The CDR3 DNA follows: TGTGCCACAGGGGGTGGGGGGCAGGGGACTGAAGCTTTCTTT. Protein product: CATGGGGQGTEAFF.